Below are 9 T cell receptor beta chains sequenced from a single sample in a study of shared clonotypes between healthy human individuals. Generated by immunoSEQ multiplex PCR, the TCRdb table keeps only in-frame clones and is missing some. The table records about 2 million clones, approximately 95% of them present only once. In the naive CD8 group, cells lacked CD45RO and were positively selected for CCR7, so terminally differentiated effector memory CD45RA+ cells were left out. The sequenced material came from naive CD8+ T cells sorted from blood. The receptor set was obtained from a man between 18 and 35 years old in good health.

V and J are TRBV6-7 and TRBJ2-3; the D call may be TRBD1 or TRBD2 (5 bases each). Being an ORF, TRBV6-7 has a function that is uncertain. V shed 2 bases and J shed 4 bases, with 19 bases lying between them. This CDR3 is 17 amino acids long. As DNA, the CDR3 is TGTGCCAGCAGTTACACCGACGGGACGGACGTGTCAGATACGCAGTATTTT. This gives the protein CASSYTDGTDVSDTQYF.

The chain employs TRBV27 and TRBJ2-7; D gene unclear. Deletions cut 2 bases from V and 5 bases from J, with 19 bases between. The CDR3 runs 16 residues. The germline V gene has CDR1 MNHEY and CDR2 SMNVEV (reference sequence). CDR3 DNA: TGTGCCAGCAGTTTAGTAGGACCCTCCACCCCCCACGAGCAGTACTTC. This sequence encodes CASSLVGPSTPHEQYF.

The chain uses TRBV2 and TRBJ1-2; no reliable D call. The V end lost 5 bases, the J end lost 7 bases, and 17 bases lay between the germline ends. CDR1 SNHLY and CDR2 FYNNEI come from the germline V gene. The CDR3 length is 14 residues. The CDR3 coding sequence is TGTGCCAGCAGTCCTTTGGCGGAGGAGGGTGGCTACACCTTC. Translating gives CASSPLAEEGGYTF.

This clone was found once. The gene calls are TRBV6-1 and TRBJ2-7; D tentatively fits TRBD1 or TRBD2 (6 bases each). Germline V lookup: CDR1 MNHNS, CDR2 SASEGT. V was cut by 7 bases and J by 3 bases, with 16 bases left in between. This CDR3 has 14 residues. Written as DNA, the CDR3 is TGTGCCAGCAATTTTAGGGGGGCCAGCTACGAGCAGTACTTC. This sequence encodes CASNFRGASYEQYF.

This chain joins TRBV14 and TRBJ2-3; 9 nucleotides align to TRBD1. This CDR3 is 16 amino acids long. With V trimmed by 5 bases and J by 4 bases, 10 bases remained unmatched. Germline CDR1 reads SGHDN; CDR2 reads FVKESK. The CDR3 sequence is CASSGIQGAPADTQYF. In DNA, the CDR3 is TGTGCCAGCAGCGGGATACAGGGGGCGCCGGCAGATACGCAGTATTTT.

This clone came up once. J is TRBJ2-1 and V is TRBV11-1; 10 nucleotides agree with TRBD1. This CDR3 contains 15 residues. Germline loops: CDR1 SGHAT, CDR2 FQDESV (reference sequence). Losses at the gene ends were 3 bases for V and 6 bases for J; bases not matched to a gene: 5. Here the CDR3 reads CASSFGTGAGNEQFF. CDR3 sequence (DNA): TGTGCCAGCAGCTTCGGGACAGGGGCTGGCAATGAGCAGTTCTTC.

The genes are TRBV7-8 and TRBJ2-2, with D perhaps TRBD1 (6 bases). CDR3 length equals 18 residues. V was clipped by 1 base and J by 0 bases, with 15 bases between them. Per germline, CDR1 SGHVS and CDR2 FQNEAQ. The DNA for the CDR3 is TGTGCCAGCAGCTTAGTCTACCGGGACACCACGAACACCGGGGAGCTGTTTTTT. Protein sequence: CASSLVYRDTTNTGELFF.

Comment on this clone: Other DNA sequences from this sample encode an identical CDR3 as well. This rearrangement joins TRBV7-9 to TRBJ2-7, with D perhaps TRBD1 (6 bases). V lost 5 bases and J lost 2, with 10 bases in between. Germline lookup yields CDR1 SEHNR and CDR2 FQNEAQ (reference sequence). The CDR3 sequence is 13 residues long. CDR3 loop: CASSPRGPYEQYF. The CDR3 region has the DNA TGTGCCAGCAGCCCCAGGGGACCCTACGAGCAGTACTTC. The variable domain in full, with the rest retrieved from reference TRBV7-9 and TRBJ2-7, is DTGVSQNPRHKITKRGQNVTFRCDPISEHNRLYWYRQTLGQGPEFLTYFQNEAQLEKSRLLSDRFSAERPKGSFSTLEIQRTEQGDSAMYLCASSPRGPYEQYFGPGTRLTVT.

This clone was seen a single time. The chain links TRBV12-2 to TRBJ1-5; the table's D call TRBD1 went unverified against the DNA. TRBV12-2 is marked as a pseudogene. The CDR3 is 12 amino acids. In nucleotides, the CDR3 is TGTGCAAGTCGCTTAGGGACAGGCTCACAGCATTTT. It yields the protein CASRLGTGSQHF.